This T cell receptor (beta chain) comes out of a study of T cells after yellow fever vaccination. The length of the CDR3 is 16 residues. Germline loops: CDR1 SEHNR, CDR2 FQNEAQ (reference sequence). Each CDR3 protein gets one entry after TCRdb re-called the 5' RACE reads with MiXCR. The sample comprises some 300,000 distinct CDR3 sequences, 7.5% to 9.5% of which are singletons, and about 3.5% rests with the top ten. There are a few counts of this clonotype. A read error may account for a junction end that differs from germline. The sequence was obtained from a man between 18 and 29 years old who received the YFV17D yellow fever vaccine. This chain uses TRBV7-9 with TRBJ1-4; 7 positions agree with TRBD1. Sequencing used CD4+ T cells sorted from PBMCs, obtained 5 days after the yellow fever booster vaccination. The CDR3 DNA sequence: TGTGCCGGCAGTTCTCCACCGGGACAGACGAATGAAAAACTGTTTTTT. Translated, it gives CAGSSPPGQTNEKLFF. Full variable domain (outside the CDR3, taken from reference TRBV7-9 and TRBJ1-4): DTGVSQNPRHKITKRGQNVTFRCDPISEHNRLYWYRQTLGQGPEFLTYFQNEAQLEKSRLLSDRFSAERPKGSFSTLEIQRTEQGDSAMYLCAGSSPPGQTNEKLFFGSGTQLSVL.